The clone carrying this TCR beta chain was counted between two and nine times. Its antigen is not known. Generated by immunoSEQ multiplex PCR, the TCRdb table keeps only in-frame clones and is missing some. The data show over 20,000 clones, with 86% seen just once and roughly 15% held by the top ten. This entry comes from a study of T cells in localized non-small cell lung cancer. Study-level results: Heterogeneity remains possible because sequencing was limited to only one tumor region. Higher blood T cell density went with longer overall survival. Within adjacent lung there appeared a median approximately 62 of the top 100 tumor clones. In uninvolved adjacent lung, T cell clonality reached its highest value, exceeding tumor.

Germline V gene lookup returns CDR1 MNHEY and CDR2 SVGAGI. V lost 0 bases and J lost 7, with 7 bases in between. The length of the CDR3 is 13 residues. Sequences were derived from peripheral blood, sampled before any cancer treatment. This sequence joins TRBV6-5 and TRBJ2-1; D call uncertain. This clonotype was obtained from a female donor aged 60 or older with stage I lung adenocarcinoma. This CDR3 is CASSYSMRNEQFF. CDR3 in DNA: TGTGCCAGCAGTTACTCGATGCGTAATGAGCAGTTCTTC.